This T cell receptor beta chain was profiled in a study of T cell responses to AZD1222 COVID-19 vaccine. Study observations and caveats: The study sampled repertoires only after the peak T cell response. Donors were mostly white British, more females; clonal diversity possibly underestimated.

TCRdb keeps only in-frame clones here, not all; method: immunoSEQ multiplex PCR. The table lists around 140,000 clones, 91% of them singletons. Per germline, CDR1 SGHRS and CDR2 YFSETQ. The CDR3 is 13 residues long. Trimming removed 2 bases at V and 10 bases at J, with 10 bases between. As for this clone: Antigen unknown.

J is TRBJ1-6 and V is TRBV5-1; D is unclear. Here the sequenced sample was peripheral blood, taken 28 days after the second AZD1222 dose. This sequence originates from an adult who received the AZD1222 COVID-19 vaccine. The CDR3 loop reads CASSLQLASPLHF. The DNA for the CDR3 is TGCGCCAGCAGCTTACAGCTCGCCTCACCCCTCCACTTT.